These 28 T cell receptor beta chains share one sample of origin, sequenced in a study of blood T cell repertoires in COVID-19. Libraries were prepared by immunoSEQ multiplex PCR; TCRdb keeps only in-frame clonotypes and omits some of them. The repertoire holds 250,000 to 300,000 clones, about 90% seen once, with about 12% in the top ten. Sequenced sample: peripheral blood. The receptors here all came from a woman in her twenties or thirties with COVID-19, enrolled during active disease.

This clone has just one count. This chain connects TRBV6-4 to TRBJ1-3; 7 nucleotides align to TRBD1. Germline loops: CDR1 MRHNA, CDR2 SNTAGT. CDR3 length equals 15 residues. V was clipped by 8 bases and J by 1 base; unmatched bases: 8. The DNA for the CDR3 is TGTGCCAGCGGATTGGACAGGCGGTCTGGAAACACCATATATTTT. Protein: CASGLDRRSGNTIYF.

Comments on this clone: One base away lies a much larger clone, so this may be a sequencing read error. The V and J genes are TRBV7-9 and TRBJ1-6, with 7 bases lining up with TRBD1. Germline lookup yields CDR1 SEHNR and CDR2 FQNEAQ (reference sequence). The V segment lost 5 bases and the J segment 4 bases; nucleotides outside the gene matches: 2. This CDR3 region has 14 residues. The CDR3 is CASSPGQYNSPLHF. DNA of the CDR3: TGTGCCAGCAGCCCGGGACAGTATAATTCACCCCTCCACTTT.

This clone came up a few times. The chain carries TRBV2 and TRBJ2-2; possible D gene TRBD2, 6 bases. V was clipped by 7 bases and J by 6 bases, with 12 bases between them. Germline V gives CDR1 SNHLY, CDR2 FYNNEI. The CDR3 is made up of 13 amino acids. The CDR3 here is CASMEGMAGELFF. DNA of the CDR3: TGTGCCAGCATGGAGGGAATGGCCGGGGAGCTGTTTTTT. The full variable domain, rest sourced from reference TRBV2 and TRBJ2-2, is EPEVTQTPSHQVTQMGQEVILRCVPISNHLYFYWYRQILGQKVEFLVSFYNNEISEKSEIFDDQFSVERPDGSNFTLKIRSTKLEDSAMYFCASMEGMAGELFFGEGSRLTVL.

V is TRBV30 and J is TRBJ2-3, with no clear D. There are 13 residues in the CDR3. V was cut by 0 bases and J by 0 bases, with 4 bases left in between. The V gene's germline CDR1 is GTSNPN and CDR2 SVGIG (reference sequence). The CDR3 here is CAWSVGSTDTQYF. The CDR3 DNA sequence: TGTGCCTGGAGTGTCGGGAGCACAGATACGCAGTATTTT.

This clone was counted ten times or more. V and J are TRBV28 and TRBJ2-5; D uncertain. With 6 bases removed from V and 3 bases from J, the gap between germline ends came to 11 bases. This CDR3 spans 13 amino acids. CDR1 and CDR2 (germline): MDHEN, SYDVKM. The CDR3: CASRGLEKETQYF. The CDR3 bases are TGTGCCAGCAGGGGTTTGGAGAAAGAGACCCAGTACTTC.

The chain employs TRBV5-4 and TRBJ2-2; TRBD1 matches 10 bases. Looked up from germline, CDR1 is SGHNT and CDR2 is YYREEE (reference sequence). The CDR3 contains 16 residues. Trimming cost V 3 bases and J 7 bases; bases outside gene matches: 9. Written as DNA, the CDR3 is TGTGCCAGCAGCTCCTCCGGGACAGGGGTGGTCGGGGAGCTGTTTTTT. This codes for CASSSSGTGVVGELFF.

The chain joins TRBV4-1 to TRBJ2-7, with D maybe TRBD2 (7 bases). Germline loops: CDR1 MGHRA, CDR2 YSYEKL. Trimming removed 1 base at V and 4 bases at J, with 11 bases between. The CDR3 runs 14 residues. DNA of the CDR3: TGCGCCAGCAGCCAAGCCGGGGGGCGATACGAGCAGTACTTC. Protein product: CASSQAGGRYEQYF.

This clone was seen only a few times. The chain is built from TRBV5-4 and TRBJ2-1; D unclear. V lost 1 base and J lost 5, with 10 bases in between. The length of the CDR3 is 14 residues. Germline CDR1 SGHNT, CDR2 YYREEE (reference sequence). The CDR3 is CASSLTASNNEQFF. In DNA, the CDR3 is TGTGCCAGCAGCTTGACGGCTAGTAACAATGAGCAGTTCTTC.

The table lists this clone with a few counts. The chain is built from TRBV7-9 and TRBJ1-4; a weak D match, TRBD1 (6 bases). Trimming shortened V by 5 bases and J by 11 bases, and 18 bases separated the two germline ends. This CDR3 spans 14 amino acids. Germline CDR1 is SEHNR and CDR2 is FQNEAQ (reference sequence). The CDR3 bases are TGTGCCAGCAGCCGGGACGGGGGGGGCAAGAAACTGTTTTTT. It yields the protein CASSRDGGGKKLFF.

V is TRBV4-1 and J is TRBJ2-3, with D possibly matching TRBD2 (5 bases). Per the germline V gene, CDR1 is MGHRA and CDR2 is YSYEKL. This CDR3 comprises 14 residues. V was pared by 0 bases and J by 6 bases, with 10 bases between. As DNA, the CDR3 is TGCGCCAGCAGCCAAGAGAGGGATCCGGATACGCAGTATTTT. Residues: CASSQERDPDTQYF.

The gene calls are TRBV6-1 and TRBJ1-2; a possible D gene is TRBD1 (6 bases). This CDR3 comprises 13 residues. Trimming removed 6 bases from V and 8 bases from J, with 16 bases in between. Germline assignment: CDR1 MNHNS and CDR2 SASEGT. This CDR3 is CASSPVDTGGYTF. CDR3 coding DNA: TGTGCCAGCAGCCCTGTGGACACAGGGGGCTACACCTTC.

The rearrangement links TRBV28 to TRBJ1-1; no clear D. CDR1 is MDHEN, CDR2 SYDVKM, per germline. Trimming left V 4 bases short and J 0 bases short, with 6 bases between. The CDR3 is 13 residues long. The CDR3 DNA sequence: TGTGCCAGCAGTTCTATGGTGAACACTGAAGCTTTCTTT. Its translation: CASSSMVNTEAFF.

The rearrangement joins TRBV27 to TRBJ2-5; perhaps TRBD1 as D (6 bases). CDR1 MNHEY and CDR2 SMNVEV come from the germline V gene (reference sequence). The V gene lost 4 bases and the J gene lost 5 bases, with 14 bases spanning the gap. This CDR3 region has 14 residues. As DNA, the CDR3 is TGTGCCAGCAGTTCATACAGGGTCGGGGAGACCCAGTACTTC. This gives the protein CASSSYRVGETQYF.

The V gene is TRBV19, the J gene TRBJ1-1, with D uncertain. Trimming took 4 bases from V and 0 from J, leaving 9 bases between them. The V gene's germline CDR1 is LNHDA and CDR2 SQIVND (reference sequence). CDR3 size: 14 residues. The CDR3 sequence: CASSTWAMNTEAFF. In DNA form, the CDR3 reads TGTGCCAGTAGTACGTGGGCAATGAACACTGAAGCTTTCTTT.

This sequence joins TRBV18 and TRBJ2-1; D is possibly TRBD2 (6 bases). The ends were cut back, 0 bases at V and 10 bases at J, with 16 bases in the middle. The CDR3 is 15 amino acids. CDR1 and CDR2 (germline): KGHSH, LQKENI. CDR3 DNA: TGTGCCAGCTCACCACCGTCGGGCGGGGACTTAGAGCAGTTCTTC. This codes for CASSPPSGGDLEQFF.

The chain has TRBV5-1 and TRBJ1-2; 7 nucleotides agree with TRBD1. After removal of 1 base from V and 8 bases from J, the junction contained 2 bases not matched to a gene. The CDR3 consists of 12 residues. Germline CDR1 and CDR2: SGHRS and YFSETQ. CDR3 region: CASSLPGGGYTF. The CDR3 DNA reads as TGCGCCAGCAGCTTGCCAGGGGGAGGCTACACCTTC. The full variable domain, rest sourced from reference TRBV5-1 and TRBJ1-2, is KAGVTQTPRYLIKTRGQQVTLSCSPISGHRSVSWYQQTPGQGLQFLFEYFSETQRNKGNFPGRFSGRQFSNSRSEMNVSTLELGDSALYLCASSLPGGGYTFGSGTRLTVV.

The chain joins TRBV5-1 to TRBJ2-3; 13 nucleotides agree with TRBD2. This CDR3 is 17 amino acids long. Germline CDR1 and CDR2: SGHRS and YFSETQ. After removal of 0 bases from V and 9 bases from J, the junction contained 10 bases not matched to a gene. The CDR3 bases are TGCGCCAGCAGCTTGGCCCCTTCGACTAGCGGGGGGTACACGCAGTATTTT. It yields the protein CASSLAPSTSGGYTQYF.

The chain recombines TRBV2 with TRBJ1-1; perhaps TRBD1 as D (5 bases). CDR1 and CDR2 (germline): SNHLY, FYNNEI. Trimming shortened V by 8 bases and J by 11 bases, and 18 bases separated the two germline ends. The length of the CDR3 is 12 residues. CDR3 in amino acids: CASGATDMAAFF. The CDR3 DNA reads as TGTGCCAGCGGGGCCACCGACATGGCCGCTTTCTTT.

The chain employs TRBV5-1 and TRBJ1-2, with 7 bases matching TRBD1. The CDR3 is made up of 15 amino acids. The germline gives CDR1 SGHRS, CDR2 YFSETQ. V was pared by 0 bases and J by 7 bases, with 9 bases of the junction left unmatched. CDR3 in amino acids: CASSLGHRGIPGYTF. The DNA for the CDR3 is TGCGCCAGCAGCTTGGGTCACAGGGGAATTCCTGGCTACACCTTC.

The gene calls are TRBV2 and TRBJ2-2; TRBD2 might be the D (5 bases). The CDR3 spans 14 residues. Germline V lookup: CDR1 SNHLY, CDR2 FYNNEI. Trimming removed 5 bases at V and 6 bases at J, with 13 bases between. CDR3 amino acids: CASSFEGMAGELFF. In DNA form, the CDR3 reads TGTGCCAGCAGTTTTGAGGGCATGGCCGGGGAGCTGTTTTTT.

V usage is TRBV6-6 and J usage is TRBJ1-6; D gene uncertain. CDR1 is MNHNY, CDR2 SVGAGI, per germline (reference sequence). The V gene lost 5 bases and the J gene lost 8 bases, with 13 bases spanning the gap. The CDR3 sequence is 14 residues long. CDR3 loop: CASSLMSQDSPLHF. The CDR3 nucleotides are TGTGCCAGCAGTCTAATGTCCCAGGATTCACCCCTCCACTTT.

This chain joins TRBV5-1 and TRBJ2-1, with D unresolved. This CDR3 contains 15 residues. With 1 base removed from V and 0 bases from J, the gap between germline ends came to 8 bases. Per the germline V gene, CDR1 is SGHRS and CDR2 is YFSETQ. The chain's CDR3 is CASSLSQASYNEQFF. Written as DNA, the CDR3 is TGCGCCAGCAGCTTGTCGCAGGCCTCCTACAATGAGCAGTTCTTC.

This clone is large. J is TRBJ2-4 and V is TRBV6-6; tentatively, D is TRBD2 (5 bases). V was cut by 8 bases and J by 14 bases, with 25 bases left in between. The CDR3 consists of 14 residues. Per the germline V gene, CDR1 is MNHNY and CDR2 is SVGAGI (reference sequence). The CDR3 reads CASRQSGDRVVEYF. In nucleotides, the CDR3 is TGTGCCAGCCGTCAAAGCGGCGACCGGGTGGTCGAGTACTTC.

The rearrangement uses TRBV28 and TRBJ2-7; 7 nucleotides agree with TRBD1. The V gene's germline CDR1 is MDHEN and CDR2 SYDVKM. This CDR3 has 15 amino acids. V trimming: 5 bases; J trimming: 0 bases; junction bases outside the gene matches: 7. The CDR3 sequence is CASSTGVRNSYEQYF. As DNA, the CDR3 is TGTGCCAGCAGTACAGGGGTCAGAAACTCCTACGAGCAGTACTTC.

The CDR3 loop reads CATSDRGQADTQYF. The DNA of the CDR3 is TGTGCCACCAGTGATAGGGGGCAGGCAGATACGCAGTATTTT. The V gene is TRBV24-1, the J gene TRBJ2-3; 7 bases fit TRBD1. The CDR3 totals 14 residues. V dropped 3 bases and J dropped 4; count of bases not matched to a gene: 3. Germline-derived CDR1 and CDR2 are KGHDR and SFDVKD.

V and J are TRBV9 and TRBJ2-1; 10 nucleotides align to TRBD2. This CDR3 region has 15 residues. Trimming at V came to 0 bases and at J to 8 bases, leaving 5 bases not matched to a gene. Germline V lookup: CDR1 SGDLS, CDR2 YYNGEE. The CDR3, as DNA: TGTGCCAGCAGCGTAGTCAGCGGGGGGGCCGATGAGCAGTTCTTC. Amino acids: CASSVVSGGADEQFF. Complete variable domain (other parts from reference TRBV9 and TRBJ2-1): DSGVTQTPKHLITATGQRVTLRCSPRSGDLSVYWYQQSLDQGLQFLIQYYNGEERAKGNILERFSAQQFPDLHSELNLSSLELGDSALYFCASSVVSGGADEQFFGPGTRLTVL.

The rearrangement links TRBV6-6 to TRBJ2-4; tentatively, D is TRBD1 (6 bases). Germline V lookup: CDR1 MNHNY, CDR2 SVGAGI (reference sequence). V dropped 5 bases and J dropped 1 base, with 6 bases sitting between them. CDR3 size: 13 residues. The DNA of the CDR3 is TGTGCCAGCAGTACAGGGGCCAAAAACATTCAGTACTTC. Translated, it gives CASSTGAKNIQYF.

V and J are TRBV6-5 and TRBJ2-2, with D tentatively TRBD2 (6 bases). CDR3 length: 16 residues. Germline V gives CDR1 MNHEY, CDR2 SVGAGI. Trimming removed 2 bases from V and 4 bases from J, with 14 bases in between. The CDR3 nucleotides are TGTGCCAGCAGTTACGTCGAGGGGCGGGGCACCGGGGAGCTGTTTTTT. It yields the protein CASSYVEGRGTGELFF.